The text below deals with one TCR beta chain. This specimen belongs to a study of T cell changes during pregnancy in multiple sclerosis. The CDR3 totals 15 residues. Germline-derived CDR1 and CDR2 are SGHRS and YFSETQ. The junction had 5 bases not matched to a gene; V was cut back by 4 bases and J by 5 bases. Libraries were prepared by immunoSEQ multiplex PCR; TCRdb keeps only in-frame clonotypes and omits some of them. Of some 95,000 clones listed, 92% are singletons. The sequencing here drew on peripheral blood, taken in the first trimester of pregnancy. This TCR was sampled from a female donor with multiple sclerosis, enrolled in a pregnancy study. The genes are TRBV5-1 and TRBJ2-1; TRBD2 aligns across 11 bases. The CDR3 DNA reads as TGCGCCAGCAGCGAGGGGACTAGCGGCCACAATGAGCAGTTCTTC. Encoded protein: CASSEGTSGHNEQFF. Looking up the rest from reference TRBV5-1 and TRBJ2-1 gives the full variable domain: KAGVTQTPRYLIKTRGQQVTLSCSPISGHRSVSWYQQTPGQGLQFLFEYFSETQRNKGNFPGRFSGRQFSNSRSEMNVSTLELGDSALYLCASSEGTSGHNEQFFGPGTRLTVL.